This TCR beta chain was sequenced in a study of T cell responses to AZD1222 COVID-19 vaccine. Whole-study results and caveats: Regions 160-218 and 743-854 held dominance among vaccine-associated CD4 TCRs, which spanned spike. Repertoire samples came only from after the peak T cell response. Donor demographics were predominantly white British with a female majority; clonal diversity may be underestimated. Elevations in Spike-specific TCR breadth and depth followed administration of two AZD1222 doses.

About this clone itself: Its antigen is not known.

Trimming removed 2 bases at V and 5 bases at J, with 15 bases between. The CDR3 runs to 16 residues. CDR1 is KGHDR, CDR2 SFDVKD, per germline. Only in-frame clones appear in the TCRdb table, and some are missing; sequencing was by immunoSEQ multiplex PCR. Of about 92,000 clones in the sample, roughly nine tenths are singletons; the top ten hold 1.5% to 2%. The source material was peripheral blood, sampled on day 0 of AZD1222 vaccination. This TCR was sampled from an adult in good health. The V gene is TRBV24-1, the J gene TRBJ2-1; unclear D gene. CDR3: CATSDSRAKLHNEQFF. The CDR3, as DNA: TGTGCCACCAGTGATTCCCGGGCCAAGCTACACAATGAGCAGTTCTTC.